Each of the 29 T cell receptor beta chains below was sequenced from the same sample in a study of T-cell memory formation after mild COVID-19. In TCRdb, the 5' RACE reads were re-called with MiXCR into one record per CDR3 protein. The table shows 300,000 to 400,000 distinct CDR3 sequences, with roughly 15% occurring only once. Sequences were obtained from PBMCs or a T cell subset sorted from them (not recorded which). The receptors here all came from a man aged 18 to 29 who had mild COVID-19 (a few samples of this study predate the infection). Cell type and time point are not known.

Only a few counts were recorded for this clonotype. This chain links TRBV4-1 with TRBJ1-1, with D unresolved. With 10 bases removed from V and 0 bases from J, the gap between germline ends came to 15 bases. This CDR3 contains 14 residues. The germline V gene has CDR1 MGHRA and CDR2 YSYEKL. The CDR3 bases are TGCGCCACTTCCCTGGGCCAGATGAACACTGAAGCTTTCTTT. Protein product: CATSLGQMNTEAFF.

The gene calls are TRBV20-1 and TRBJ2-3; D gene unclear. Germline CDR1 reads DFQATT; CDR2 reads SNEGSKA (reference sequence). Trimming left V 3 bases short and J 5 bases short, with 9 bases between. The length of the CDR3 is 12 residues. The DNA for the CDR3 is TGCAGTGCTAGTTTTACTGGAGATACGCAGTATTTT. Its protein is CSASFTGDTQYF.

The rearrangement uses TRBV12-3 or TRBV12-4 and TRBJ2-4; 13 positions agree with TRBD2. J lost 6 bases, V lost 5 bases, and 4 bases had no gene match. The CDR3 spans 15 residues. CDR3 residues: CASSLLAGGVNIQYF. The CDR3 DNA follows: TGTGCCAGCAGTCTACTAGCGGGGGGGGTAAACATTCAGTACTTC.

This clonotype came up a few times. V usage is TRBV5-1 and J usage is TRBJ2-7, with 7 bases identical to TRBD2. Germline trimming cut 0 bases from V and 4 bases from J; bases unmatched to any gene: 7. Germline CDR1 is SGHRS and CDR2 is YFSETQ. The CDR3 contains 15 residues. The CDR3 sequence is CASSLGPAGEYEQYF. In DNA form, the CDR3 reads TGCGCCAGCAGCTTGGGGCCGGCGGGGGAATACGAGCAGTACTTC.

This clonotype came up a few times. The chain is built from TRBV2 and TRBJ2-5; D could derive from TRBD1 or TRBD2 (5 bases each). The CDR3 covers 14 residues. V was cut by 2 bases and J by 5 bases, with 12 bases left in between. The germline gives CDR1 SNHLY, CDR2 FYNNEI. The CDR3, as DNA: TGTGCCAGCAGTGAACGGGGCCGAGGGGAGACCCAGTACTTC. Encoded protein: CASSERGRGETQYF.

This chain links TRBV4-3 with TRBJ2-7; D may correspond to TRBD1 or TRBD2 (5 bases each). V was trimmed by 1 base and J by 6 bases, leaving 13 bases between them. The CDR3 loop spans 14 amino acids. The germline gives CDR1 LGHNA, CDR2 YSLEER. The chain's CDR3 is CASSQVRGQGEQYF. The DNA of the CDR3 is TGCGCCAGCAGCCAAGTGAGGGGTCAGGGCGAGCAGTACTTC.

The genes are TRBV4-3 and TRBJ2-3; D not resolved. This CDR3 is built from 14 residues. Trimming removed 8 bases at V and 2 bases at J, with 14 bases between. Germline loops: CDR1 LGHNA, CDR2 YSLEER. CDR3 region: CASGPRYPTDTQYF. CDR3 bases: TGCGCCAGCGGCCCTAGGTATCCCACAGATACGCAGTATTTT.

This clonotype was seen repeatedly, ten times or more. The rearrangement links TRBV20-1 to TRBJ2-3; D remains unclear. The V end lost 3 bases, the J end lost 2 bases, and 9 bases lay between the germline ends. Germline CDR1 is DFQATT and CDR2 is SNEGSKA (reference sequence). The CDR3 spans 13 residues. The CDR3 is CSARGPNTDTQYF. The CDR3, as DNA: TGCAGTGCTAGGGGTCCGAACACAGATACGCAGTATTTT.

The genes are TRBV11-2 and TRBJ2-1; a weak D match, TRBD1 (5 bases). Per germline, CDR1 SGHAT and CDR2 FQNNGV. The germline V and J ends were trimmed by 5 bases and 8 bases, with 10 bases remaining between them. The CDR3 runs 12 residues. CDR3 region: CASSGDSYEQFF. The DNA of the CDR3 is TGTGCCAGCAGCGGAGACAGTTATGAGCAGTTCTTC.

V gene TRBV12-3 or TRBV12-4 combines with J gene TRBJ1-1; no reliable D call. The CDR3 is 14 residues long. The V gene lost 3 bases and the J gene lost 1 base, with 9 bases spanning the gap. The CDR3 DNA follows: TGTGCCAGCAGTTTGCCCCCTGGGAACACTGAAGCTTTCTTT. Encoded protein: CASSLPPGNTEAFF.

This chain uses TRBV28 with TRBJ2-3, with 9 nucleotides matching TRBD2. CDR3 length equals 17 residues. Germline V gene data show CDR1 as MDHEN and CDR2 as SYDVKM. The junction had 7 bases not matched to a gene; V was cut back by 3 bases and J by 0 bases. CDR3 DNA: TGTGCCAGCAGTTTGTATCATAGCGGGGGCAGCACAGATACGCAGTATTTT. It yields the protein CASSLYHSGGSTDTQYF.

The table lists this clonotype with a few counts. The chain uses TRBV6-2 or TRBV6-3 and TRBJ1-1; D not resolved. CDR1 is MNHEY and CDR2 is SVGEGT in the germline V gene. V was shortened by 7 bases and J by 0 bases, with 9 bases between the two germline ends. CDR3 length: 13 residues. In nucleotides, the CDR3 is TGTGCCAGCAAAGAGTTCATGAACACTGAAGCTTTCTTT. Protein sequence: CASKEFMNTEAFF.

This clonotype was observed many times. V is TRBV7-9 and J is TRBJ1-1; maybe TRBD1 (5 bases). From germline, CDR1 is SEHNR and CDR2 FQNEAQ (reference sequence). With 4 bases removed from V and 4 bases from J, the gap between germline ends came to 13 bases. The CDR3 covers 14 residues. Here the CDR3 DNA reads TGTGCCAGCAGCTCGAAACAGGAATTCACTGAAGCTTTCTTT. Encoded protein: CASSSKQEFTEAFF. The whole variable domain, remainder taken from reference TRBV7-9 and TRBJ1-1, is DTGVSQNPRHKITKRGQNVTFRCDPISEHNRLYWYRQTLGQGPEFLTYFQNEAQLEKSRLLSDRFSAERPKGSFSTLEIQRTEQGDSAMYLCASSSKQEFTEAFFGQGTRLTVV.

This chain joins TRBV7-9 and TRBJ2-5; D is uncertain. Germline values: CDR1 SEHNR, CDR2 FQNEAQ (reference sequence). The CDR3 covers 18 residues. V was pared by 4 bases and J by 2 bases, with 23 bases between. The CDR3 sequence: CASSWYPFGQNMQETQYF. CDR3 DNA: TGTGCCAGCAGCTGGTACCCCTTCGGTCAGAATATGCAAGAGACCCAGTACTTC. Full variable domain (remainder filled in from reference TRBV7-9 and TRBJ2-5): DTGVSQNPRHKITKRGQNVTFRCDPISEHNRLYWYRQTLGQGPEFLTYFQNEAQLEKSRLLSDRFSAERPKGSFSTLEIQRTEQGDSAMYLCASSWYPFGQNMQETQYFGPGTRLLVL.

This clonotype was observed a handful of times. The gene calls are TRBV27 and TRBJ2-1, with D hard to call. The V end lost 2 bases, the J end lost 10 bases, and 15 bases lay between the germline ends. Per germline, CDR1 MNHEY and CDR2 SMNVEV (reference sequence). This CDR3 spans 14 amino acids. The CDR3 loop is CASSLQATKEEQFF. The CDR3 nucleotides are TGTGCCAGCAGTTTACAGGCCACGAAGGAAGAGCAGTTCTTC.

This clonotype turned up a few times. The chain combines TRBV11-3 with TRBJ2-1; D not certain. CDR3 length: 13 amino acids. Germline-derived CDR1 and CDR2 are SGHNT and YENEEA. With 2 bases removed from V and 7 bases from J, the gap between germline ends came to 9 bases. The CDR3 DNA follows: TGTGCCAGCAGCTTATATGGGGTTAATGAGCAGTTCTTC. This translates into CASSLYGVNEQFF. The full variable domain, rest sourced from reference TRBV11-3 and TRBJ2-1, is EAGVVQSPRYKIIEKKQPVAFWCNPISGHNTLYWYLQNLGQGPELLIRYENEEAVDDSQLPKDRFSAERLKGVDSTLKIQPAELGDSAVYLCASSLYGVNEQFFGPGTRLTVL.

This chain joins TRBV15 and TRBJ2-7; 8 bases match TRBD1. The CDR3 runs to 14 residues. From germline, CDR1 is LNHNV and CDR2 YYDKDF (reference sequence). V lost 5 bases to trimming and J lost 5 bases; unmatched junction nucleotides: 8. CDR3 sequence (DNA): TGTGCCACCAGCTTCCAGGGGGCGCAGGACGAGCAGTACTTC. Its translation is CATSFQGAQDEQYF.

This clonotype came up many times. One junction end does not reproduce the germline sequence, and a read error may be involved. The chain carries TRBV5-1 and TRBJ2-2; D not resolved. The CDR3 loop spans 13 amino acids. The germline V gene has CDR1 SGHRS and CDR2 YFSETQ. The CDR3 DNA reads TGTGCCAGCAGCTTAACAGTGACCGGGGAGCTGTTTTTT. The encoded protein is CASSLTVTGELFF.

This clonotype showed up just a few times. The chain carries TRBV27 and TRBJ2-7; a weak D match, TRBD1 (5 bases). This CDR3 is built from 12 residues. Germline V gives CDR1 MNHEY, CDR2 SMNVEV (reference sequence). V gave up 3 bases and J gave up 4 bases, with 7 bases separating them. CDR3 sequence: CASSFKGYEQYF. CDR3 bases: TGTGCCAGCAGTTTCAAGGGGTACGAGCAGTACTTC.

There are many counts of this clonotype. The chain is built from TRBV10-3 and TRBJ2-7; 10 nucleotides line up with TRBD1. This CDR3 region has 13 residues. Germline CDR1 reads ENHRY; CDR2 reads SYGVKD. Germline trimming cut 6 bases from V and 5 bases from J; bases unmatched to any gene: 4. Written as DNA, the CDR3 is TGTGCCATCAGCGACAGGGGGCAGGACGAGCAGTACGTC. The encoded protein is CAISDRGQDEQYV.

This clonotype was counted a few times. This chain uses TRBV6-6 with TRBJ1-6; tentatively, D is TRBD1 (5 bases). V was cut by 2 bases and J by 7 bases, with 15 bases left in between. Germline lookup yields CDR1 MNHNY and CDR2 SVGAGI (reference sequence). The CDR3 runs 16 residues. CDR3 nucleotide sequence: TGTGCCAGCAGTTACCTTACCGGGACCGGGAATTCACCCCTCCACTTT. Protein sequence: CASSYLTGTGNSPLHF.

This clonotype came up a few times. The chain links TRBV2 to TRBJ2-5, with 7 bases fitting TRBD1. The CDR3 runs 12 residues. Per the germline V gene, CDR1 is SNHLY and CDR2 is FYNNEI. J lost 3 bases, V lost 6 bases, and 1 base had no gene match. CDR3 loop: CASRDREETQYF. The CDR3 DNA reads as TGTGCCAGCAGAGACAGGGAAGAGACCCAGTACTTC.

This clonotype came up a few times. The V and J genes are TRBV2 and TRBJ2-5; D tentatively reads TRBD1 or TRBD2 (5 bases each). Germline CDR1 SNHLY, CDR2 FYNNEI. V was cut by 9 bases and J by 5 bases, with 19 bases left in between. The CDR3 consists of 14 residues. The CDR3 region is CARGDVAEQETQYF. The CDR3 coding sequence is TGTGCCAGGGGGGACGTTGCCGAACAGGAGACCCAGTACTTC. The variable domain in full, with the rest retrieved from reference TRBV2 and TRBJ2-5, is EPEVTQTPSHQVTQMGQEVILRCVPISNHLYFYWYRQILGQKVEFLVSFYNNEISEKSEIFDDQFSVERPDGSNFTLKIRSTKLEDSAMYFCARGDVAEQETQYFGPGTRLLVL.

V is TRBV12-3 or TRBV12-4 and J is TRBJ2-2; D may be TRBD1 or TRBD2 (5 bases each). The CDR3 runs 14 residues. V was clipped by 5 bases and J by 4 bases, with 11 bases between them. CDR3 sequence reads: CASSRGRGTGELFF. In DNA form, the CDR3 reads TGTGCCAGCAGTCGGGGCCGGGGCACCGGGGAGCTGTTTTTT.

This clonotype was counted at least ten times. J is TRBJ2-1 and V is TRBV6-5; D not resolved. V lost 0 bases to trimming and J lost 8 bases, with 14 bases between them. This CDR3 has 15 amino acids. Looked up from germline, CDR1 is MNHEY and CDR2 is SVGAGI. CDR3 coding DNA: TGTGCCAGCAGTTACTCATCGGAAATTTACGATGAGCAGTTCTTC. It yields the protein CASSYSSEIYDEQFF.

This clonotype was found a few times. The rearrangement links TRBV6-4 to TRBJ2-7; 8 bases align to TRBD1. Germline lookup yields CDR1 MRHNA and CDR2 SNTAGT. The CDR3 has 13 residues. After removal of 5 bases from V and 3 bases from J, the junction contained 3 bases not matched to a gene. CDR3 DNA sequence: TGTGCCAGCAGTCAAGACAGGGGCTACGAGCAGTACTTC. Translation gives CASSQDRGYEQYF.

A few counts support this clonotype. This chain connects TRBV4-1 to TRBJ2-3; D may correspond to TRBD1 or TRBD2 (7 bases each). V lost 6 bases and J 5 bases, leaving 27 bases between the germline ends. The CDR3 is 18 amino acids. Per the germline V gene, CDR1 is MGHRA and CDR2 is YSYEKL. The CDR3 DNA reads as TGCGCCAGCAGACGAATGGCAGGGGGGGGTAGTGCGGTAGATACGCAGTATTTT. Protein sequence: CASRRMAGGGSAVDTQYF.

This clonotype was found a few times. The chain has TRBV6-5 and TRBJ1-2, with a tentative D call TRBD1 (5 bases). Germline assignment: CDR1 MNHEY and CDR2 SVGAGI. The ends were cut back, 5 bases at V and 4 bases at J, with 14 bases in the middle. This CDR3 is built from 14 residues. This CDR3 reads CASSRQGRGYGYTF. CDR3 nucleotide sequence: TGTGCCAGCAGTCGCCAGGGTCGTGGCTATGGCTACACCTTC.

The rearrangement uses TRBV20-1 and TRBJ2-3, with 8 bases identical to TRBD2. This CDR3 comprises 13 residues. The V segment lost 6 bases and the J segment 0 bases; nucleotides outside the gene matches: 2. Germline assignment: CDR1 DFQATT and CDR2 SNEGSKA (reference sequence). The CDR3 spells CSAIAGSTDTQYF. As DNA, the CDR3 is TGCAGTGCAATAGCGGGGAGCACAGATACGCAGTATTTT.